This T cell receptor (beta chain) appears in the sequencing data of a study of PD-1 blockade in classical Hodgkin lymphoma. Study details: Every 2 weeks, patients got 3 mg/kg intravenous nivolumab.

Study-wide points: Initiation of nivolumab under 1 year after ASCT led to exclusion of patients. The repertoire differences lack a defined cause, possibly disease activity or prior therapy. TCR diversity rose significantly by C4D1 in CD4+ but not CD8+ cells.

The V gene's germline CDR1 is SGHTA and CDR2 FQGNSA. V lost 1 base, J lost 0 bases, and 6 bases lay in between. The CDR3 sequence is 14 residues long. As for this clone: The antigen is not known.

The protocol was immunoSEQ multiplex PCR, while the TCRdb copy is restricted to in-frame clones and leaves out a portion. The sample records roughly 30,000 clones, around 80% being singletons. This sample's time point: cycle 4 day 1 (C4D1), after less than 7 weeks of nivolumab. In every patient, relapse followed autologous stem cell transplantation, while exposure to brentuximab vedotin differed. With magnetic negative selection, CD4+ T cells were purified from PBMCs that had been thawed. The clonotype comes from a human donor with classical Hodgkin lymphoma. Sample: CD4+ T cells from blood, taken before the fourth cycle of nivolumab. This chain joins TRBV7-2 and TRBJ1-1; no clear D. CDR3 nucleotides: TGTGCCAGCAGCTTAGTGGCGGTGAACACTGAAGCTTTCTTT. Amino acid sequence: CASSLVAVNTEAFF.